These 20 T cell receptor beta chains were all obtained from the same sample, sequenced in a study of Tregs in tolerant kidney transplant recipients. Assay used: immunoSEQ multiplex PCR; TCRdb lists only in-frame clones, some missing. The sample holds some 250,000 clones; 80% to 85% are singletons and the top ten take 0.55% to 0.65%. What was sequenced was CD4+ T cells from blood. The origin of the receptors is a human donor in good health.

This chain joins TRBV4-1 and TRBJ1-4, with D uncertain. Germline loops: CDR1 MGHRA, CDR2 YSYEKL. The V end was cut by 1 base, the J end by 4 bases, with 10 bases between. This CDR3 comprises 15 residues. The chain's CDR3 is CASSQGRAVNEKLFF. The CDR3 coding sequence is TGCGCCAGCAGCCAAGGGAGAGCGGTTAATGAAAAACTGTTTTTT.

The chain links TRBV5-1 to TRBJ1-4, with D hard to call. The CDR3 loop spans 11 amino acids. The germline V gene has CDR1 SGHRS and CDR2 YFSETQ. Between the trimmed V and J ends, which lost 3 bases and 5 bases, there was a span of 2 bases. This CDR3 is CASSSNEKLFF. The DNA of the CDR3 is TGCGCCAGCAGCTCAAATGAAAAACTGTTTTTT.

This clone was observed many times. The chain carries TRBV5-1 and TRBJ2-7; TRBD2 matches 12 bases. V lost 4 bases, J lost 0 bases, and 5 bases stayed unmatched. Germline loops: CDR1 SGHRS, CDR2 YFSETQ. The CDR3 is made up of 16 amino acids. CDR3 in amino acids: CASSPTTSGSSYEQYF. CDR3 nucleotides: TGCGCCAGCAGCCCGACGACTAGCGGGAGCTCCTACGAGCAGTACTTC.

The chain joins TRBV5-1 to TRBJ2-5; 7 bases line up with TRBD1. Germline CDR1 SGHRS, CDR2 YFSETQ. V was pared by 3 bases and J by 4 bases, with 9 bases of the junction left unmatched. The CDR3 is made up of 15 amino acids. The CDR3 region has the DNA TGCGCCAGCAGCTGGCTTACAGGGGACGGAGAGACCCAGTACTTC. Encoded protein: CASSWLTGDGETQYF.

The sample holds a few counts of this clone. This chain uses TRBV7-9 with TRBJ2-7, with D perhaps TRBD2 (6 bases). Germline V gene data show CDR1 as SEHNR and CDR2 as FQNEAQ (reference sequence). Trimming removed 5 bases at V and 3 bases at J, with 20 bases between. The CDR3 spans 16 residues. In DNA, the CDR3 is TGTGCCAGCAGCCCCATCGACGGGCGGGGAAACTACGAGCAGTACTTC. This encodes CASSPIDGRGNYEQYF.

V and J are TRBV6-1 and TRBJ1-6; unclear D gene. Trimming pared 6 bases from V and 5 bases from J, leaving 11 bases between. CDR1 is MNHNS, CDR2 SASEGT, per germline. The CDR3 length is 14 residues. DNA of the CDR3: TGTGCCAGCAGCCCACCAATGGATAATTCACCCCTCCACTTT. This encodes CASSPPMDNSPLHF.

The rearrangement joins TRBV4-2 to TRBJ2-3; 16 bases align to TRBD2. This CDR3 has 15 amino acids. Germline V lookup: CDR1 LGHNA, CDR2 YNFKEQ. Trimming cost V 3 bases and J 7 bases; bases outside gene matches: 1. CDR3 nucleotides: TGTGCCAGCAGCCAGGGACTAGCGGGGGGGTATACGCAGTATTTT. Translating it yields CASSQGLAGGYTQYF.

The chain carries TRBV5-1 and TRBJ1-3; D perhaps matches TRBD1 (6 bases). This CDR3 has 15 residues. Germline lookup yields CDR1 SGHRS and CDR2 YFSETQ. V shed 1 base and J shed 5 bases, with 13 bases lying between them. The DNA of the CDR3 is TGCGCCAGCAGCTTGTGGCAGGGGTCGCGAAACACCATATATTTT. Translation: CASSLWQGSRNTIYF.

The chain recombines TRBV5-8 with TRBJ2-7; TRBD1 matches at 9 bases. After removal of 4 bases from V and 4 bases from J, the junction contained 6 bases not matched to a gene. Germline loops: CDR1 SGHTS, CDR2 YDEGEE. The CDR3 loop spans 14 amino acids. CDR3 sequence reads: CASSPGQGIYEQYF. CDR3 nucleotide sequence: TGTGCCAGCAGCCCGGGACAGGGTATTTACGAGCAGTACTTC.

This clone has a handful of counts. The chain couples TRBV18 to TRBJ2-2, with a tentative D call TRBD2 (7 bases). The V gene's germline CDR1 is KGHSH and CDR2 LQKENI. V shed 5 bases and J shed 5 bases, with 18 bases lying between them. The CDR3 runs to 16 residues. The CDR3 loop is CASSSAAGALTGELFF. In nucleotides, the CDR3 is TGTGCCAGCTCATCAGCGGCGGGGGCGCTGACCGGGGAGCTGTTTTTT.

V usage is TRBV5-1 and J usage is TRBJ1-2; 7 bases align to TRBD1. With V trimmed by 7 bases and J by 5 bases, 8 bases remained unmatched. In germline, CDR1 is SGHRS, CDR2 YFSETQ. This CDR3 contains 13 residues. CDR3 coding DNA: TGCGCCAGCGGGGGACAGCTGGGATATGGCTACACCTTC. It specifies CASGGQLGYGYTF.

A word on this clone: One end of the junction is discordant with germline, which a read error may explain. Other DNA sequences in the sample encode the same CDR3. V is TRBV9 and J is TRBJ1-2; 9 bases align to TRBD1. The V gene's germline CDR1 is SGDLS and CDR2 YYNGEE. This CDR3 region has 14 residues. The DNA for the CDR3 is TGCGCCAGCAGCGTAACCGACAGGGGGTATGGCTACACCTTC. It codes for CASSVTDRGYGYTF.

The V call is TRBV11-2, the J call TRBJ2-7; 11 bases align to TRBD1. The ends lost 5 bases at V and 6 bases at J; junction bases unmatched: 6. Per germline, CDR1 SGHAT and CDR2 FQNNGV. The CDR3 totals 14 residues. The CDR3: CASSGQGAQGEQYF. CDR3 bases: TGTGCCAGCAGCGGACAGGGGGCGCAGGGCGAGCAGTACTTC.

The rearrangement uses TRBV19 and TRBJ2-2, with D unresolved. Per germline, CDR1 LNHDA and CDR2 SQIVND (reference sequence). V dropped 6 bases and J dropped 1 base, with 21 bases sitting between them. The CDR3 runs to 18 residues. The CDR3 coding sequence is TGTGCCAGTAGCACCCCTGGCAGAACCCCCGAGAACACCGGGGAGCTGTTTTTT. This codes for CASSTPGRTPENTGELFF.

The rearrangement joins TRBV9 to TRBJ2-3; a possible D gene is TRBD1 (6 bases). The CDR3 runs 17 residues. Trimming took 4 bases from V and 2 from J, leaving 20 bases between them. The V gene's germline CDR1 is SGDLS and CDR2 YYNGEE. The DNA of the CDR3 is TGTGCCAGCAGCCTTACTACAGGGCCCCGCCTCACAGATACGCAGTATTTT. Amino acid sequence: CASSLTTGPRLTDTQYF.

CDR3 protein: CASSGLAARAGTEQYF. The CDR3 nucleotides read TGTGCCAGCAGCGGCCTGGCCGCAAGAGCGGGAACCGAGCAGTACTTC. The chain carries TRBV11-2 and TRBJ2-7, with 7 bases lining up with TRBD2. This CDR3 comprises 16 residues. Germline V lookup: CDR1 SGHAT, CDR2 FQNNGV. V was pared by 5 bases and J by 6 bases, with 16 bases of the junction left unmatched.

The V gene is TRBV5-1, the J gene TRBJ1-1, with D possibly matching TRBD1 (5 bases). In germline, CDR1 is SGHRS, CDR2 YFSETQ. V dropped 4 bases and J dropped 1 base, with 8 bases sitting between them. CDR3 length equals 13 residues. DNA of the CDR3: TGCGCCAGCAGCACTCAGGGGAACACTGAAGCTTTCTTT. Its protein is CASSTQGNTEAFF.

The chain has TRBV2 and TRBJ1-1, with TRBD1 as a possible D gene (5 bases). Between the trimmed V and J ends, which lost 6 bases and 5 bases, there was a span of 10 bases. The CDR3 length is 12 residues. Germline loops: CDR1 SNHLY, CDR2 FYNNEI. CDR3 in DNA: TGTGCCAGCAGGGGGCTGTATACTGAAGCTTTCTTT. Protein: CASRGLYTEAFF.

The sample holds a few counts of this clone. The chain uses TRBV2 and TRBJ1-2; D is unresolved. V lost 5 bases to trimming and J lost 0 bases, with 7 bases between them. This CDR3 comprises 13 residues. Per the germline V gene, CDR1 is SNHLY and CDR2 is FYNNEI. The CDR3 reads CASSLQPNYGYTF. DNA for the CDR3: TGTGCCAGCAGTTTACAACCTAACTATGGCTACACCTTC. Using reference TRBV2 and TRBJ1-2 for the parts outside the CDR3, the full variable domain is EPEVTQTPSHQVTQMGQEVILRCVPISNHLYFYWYRQILGQKVEFLVSFYNNEISEKSEIFDDQFSVERPDGSNFTLKIRSTKLEDSAMYFCASSLQPNYGYTFGSGTRLTVV.

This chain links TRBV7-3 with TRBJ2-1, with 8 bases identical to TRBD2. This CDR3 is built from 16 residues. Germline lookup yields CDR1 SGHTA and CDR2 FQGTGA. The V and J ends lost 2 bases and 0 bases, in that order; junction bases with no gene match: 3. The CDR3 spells CASSLSAGDSYNEQFF. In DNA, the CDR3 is TGTGCCAGCAGCTTATCAGCGGGGGACTCCTACAATGAGCAGTTCTTC.